This T cell receptor (beta chain) originates from a study of cytomegalovirus exposure and HLA in healthy donors. Here immunoSEQ multiplex PCR was the method, and the copy in TCRdb shows in-frame clones only, minus some. Of over 150,000 clones listed, 86% are singletons. The CDR3 runs 15 residues. CDR1 SGHVS and CDR2 FNYEAQ come from the germline V gene. V was cut by 2 bases and J by 3 bases, with 11 bases left in between. V usage is TRBV7-6 and J usage is TRBJ1-5; tentatively, D is TRBD1 (6 bases). The sequenced sample was PBMCs. The receptor comes from a human donor in good health. The CDR3, as DNA: TGTGCCAGCAGCTTAAACGCAGGGGACAATCAGCCCCAGCATTTT. Its protein product is CASSLNAGDNQPQHF. Full variable domain (remainder filled in from reference TRBV7-6 and TRBJ1-5): GAGVSQSPRYKVTKRGQDVALRCDPISGHVSLYWYRQALGQGPEFLTYFNYEAQQDKSGLPNDRFSAERPEGSISTLTIQRTEQRDSAMYRCASSLNAGDNQPQHFGDGTRLSIL.